A single sample gave rise to the 30 T cell receptor beta chains below, sequenced in a study of early T cells in non-severe SARS-CoV-2 infection. TCRdb analysed the 5' RACE reads with MiXCR anew, one entry per CDR3 protein. The sample consists of 55,000 to 70,000 distinct CDR3 sequences, around 13% of them appearing once. The sequencing used whole blood, collected at baseline. The receptors here all came from an adult who was a healthcare worker with PCR-confirmed SARS-CoV-2 infection or an uninfected control (not recorded which). The donor label of this sample is uncertain.

This clonotype occurred a few times. V is TRBV6-1 and J is TRBJ2-3; TRBD1 might be the D (6 bases). V lost 6 bases and J lost 1, with 14 bases in between. This CDR3 is 15 amino acids long. CDR1 MNHNS and CDR2 SASEGT come from the germline V gene. The CDR3 nucleotides read TGTGCCAGCAGCTTACAGACAGGACGCACAGATACGCAGTATTTT. Its protein is CASSLQTGRTDTQYF.

This clonotype has a count of ten or more. V gene TRBV14 combines with J gene TRBJ2-1; 14 bases fit TRBD2. The germline V gene has CDR1 SGHDN and CDR2 FVKESK. With V trimmed by 6 bases and J by 4 bases, 5 bases remained unmatched. This CDR3 has 16 amino acids. The CDR3 nucleotides are TGTGCCAGCAGTCGGACTAGCGGGGGGATTTACAATGAGCAGTTCTTC. Protein: CASSRTSGGIYNEQFF.

The sample holds many counts of this clonotype. The chain employs TRBV20-1 and TRBJ2-1; 10 nucleotides match TRBD2. V dropped 6 bases and J dropped 4; count of bases not matched to a gene: 6. This CDR3 has 14 residues. Looked up from germline, CDR1 is DFQATT and CDR2 is SNEGSKA (reference sequence). The CDR3 spells CSAQKRGGYNEQFF. The CDR3 region has the DNA TGCAGTGCACAGAAGCGGGGGGGTTACAATGAGCAGTTCTTC.

The V gene is TRBV20-1, the J gene TRBJ1-5; tentative D call: TRBD1 (5 bases). Looked up from germline, CDR1 is DFQATT and CDR2 is SNEGSKA (reference sequence). This CDR3 contains 15 residues. V lost 3 bases to trimming and J lost 0 bases, with 12 bases between them. The DNA of the CDR3 is TGCAGTGCTAGCAGGGCACCCGATAGCAATCAGCCCCAGCATTTT. Amino acid sequence: CSASRAPDSNQPQHF.

This clonotype occurred a few times. The chain links TRBV3-1 to TRBJ2-5; D is unclear. The length of the CDR3 is 11 residues. Per germline, CDR1 LGHDT and CDR2 YNNKEL (reference sequence). V lost 2 bases, J lost 5 bases, and 3 bases lay in between. CDR3 residues: CASSQLETQYF. CDR3 bases: TGTGCCAGCAGCCAACTGGAGACCCAGTACTTC.

The rearrangement joins TRBV10-2 to TRBJ1-2; D uncertain. CDR3 length equals 14 residues. Trimming took 5 bases from V and 5 from J, leaving 15 bases between them. Germline V gives CDR1 WSHSY, CDR2 SAAADI. CDR3 loop: CASSSRGGSYGYTF. The CDR3 nucleotides read TGCGCCAGCAGTTCTCGCGGCGGTTCTTATGGCTACACCTTC.

In the case of this clonotype: The conserved closing phenylalanine or tryptophan is absent in this CDR3, likely reflecting a read error. The chain recombines TRBV5-1 with TRBJ2-2, with 9 bases fitting TRBD1. This CDR3 is 16 amino acids long. Germline V gene sequence: CDR1 SGHRS, CDR2 YFSETQ. J lost 5 bases, V lost 0 bases, and 5 bases had no gene match. CDR3 in amino acids: CASSLDGGQGTGELFS. The CDR3 DNA reads TGCGCCAGCAGCTTGGATGGGGGACAGGGAACCGGGGAGCTGTTTTCT.

This clonotype was seen only a few times. The chain has TRBV2 and TRBJ2-3, with 7 nucleotides matching TRBD1. V shed 7 bases, J shed 6 bases, and the junction held 13 bases outside the gene matches. The CDR3 consists of 15 residues. Germline loops: CDR1 SNHLY, CDR2 FYNNEI. The CDR3 bases are TGTGCCAGCACCGGGGCTAACAGGGGACCGGATACGCAGTATTTT. It translates to CASTGANRGPDTQYF. The full variable domain, completed using reference TRBV2 and TRBJ2-3, is EPEVTQTPSHQVTQMGQEVILRCVPISNHLYFYWYRQILGQKVEFLVSFYNNEISEKSEIFDDQFSVERPDGSNFTLKIRSTKLEDSAMYFCASTGANRGPDTQYFGPGTRLTVL.

This clonotype came up a few times. The J gene is TRBJ2-2, the V gene TRBV7-2, with TRBD1 matching 9 bases. Looked up from germline, CDR1 is SGHTA and CDR2 is FQGNSA. V lost 4 bases and J lost 6; bases outside the gene matches: 9. The CDR3 extends over 16 amino acids. The CDR3 nucleotides are TGTGCCAGCAGCTCGCCGGGACAGGGTGTTGCCGGGGAGCTGTTTTTT. It encodes CASSSPGQGVAGELFF. Based on the CDR3 plus reference TRBV7-2 and TRBJ2-2, the full variable domain is GAGVSQSPSNKVTEKGKDVELRCDPISGHTALYWYRQSLGQGLEFLIYFQGNSAPDKSGLPSDRFSAERTGGSVSTLTIQRTQQEDSAVYLCASSSPGQGVAGELFFGEGSRLTVL.

This clonotype occurred many times. The chain joins TRBV7-8 to TRBJ1-1, with 8 bases that match TRBD1. Germline loops: CDR1 SGHVS, CDR2 FQNEAQ. Losses at the gene ends were 5 bases for V and 7 bases for J; bases not matched to a gene: 3. The CDR3 sequence is 12 residues long. This CDR3 is CASSDRGNEAFF. CDR3 coding DNA: TGTGCCAGCAGCGACAGGGGCAATGAAGCTTTCTTT.

In its sample, this clonotype was seen many times. This chain connects TRBV12-3 or TRBV12-4 to TRBJ2-2; D remains ambiguous. The CDR3 is 15 residues long. The V end was cut by 3 bases, the J end by 2 bases, with 10 bases between. The CDR3 protein is CASSFSAENTGELFF. The CDR3 region has the DNA TGTGCCAGCAGTTTCAGTGCGGAAAACACCGGGGAGCTGTTTTTT.

This clonotype was detected ten times or more. The V and J genes are TRBV2 and TRBJ1-3; no definite D call. CDR3 length: 15 residues. The V end lost 7 bases, the J end lost 0 bases, and 13 bases lay between the germline ends. Germline V lookup: CDR1 SNHLY, CDR2 FYNNEI. In nucleotides, the CDR3 is TGTGCCAGCACGAACCGTTATAACTCTGGAAACACCATATATTTT. Protein product: CASTNRYNSGNTIYF.

On this clonotype itself: At one end the junction does not follow the germline gene, possibly because of a read error. This chain connects TRBV7-8 to TRBJ2-5; no reliable D call. CDR1 and CDR2 from the germline V gene are SGHVS and FQNEAQ. This CDR3 is 16 amino acids long. The CDR3 DNA reads TGTGCCAACAGCTTAGATCTGTGGCACGGAATCGGATCCTTGTACTTC. It encodes CANSLDLWHGIGSLYF.

Only a few counts were recorded for this clonotype. The chain recombines TRBV25-1 with TRBJ1-1; a weak D match, TRBD1 (6 bases). The V gene's germline CDR1 is MGHDK and CDR2 SYGVNS. Trimming removed 3 bases from V and 0 bases from J, with 17 bases in between. This CDR3 has 17 amino acids. The CDR3 coding sequence is TGTGCCAGCAGTGATTCCCAGGGGTATGGGATGAACACTGAAGCTTTCTTT. Amino acids: CASSDSQGYGMNTEAFF.

There are a few counts of this clonotype. The chain has TRBV30 and TRBJ1-5; possible D gene TRBD1, 6 bases. Deletions cut 3 bases from V and 0 bases from J, with 9 bases between. Germline V gives CDR1 GTSNPN, CDR2 SVGIG (reference sequence). The CDR3 is 14 residues long. The CDR3 is CAWRGHGSNQPQHF. The CDR3 DNA reads as TGTGCCTGGAGGGGACACGGTAGCAATCAGCCCCAGCATTTT.

This chain joins TRBV3-1 and TRBJ1-5; D is possibly TRBD1 (6 bases). The ends were cut back, 1 base at V and 3 bases at J, with 7 bases in the middle. Germline V gene sequence: CDR1 LGHDT, CDR2 YNNKEL (reference sequence). This CDR3 comprises 14 residues. CDR3 region: CASSQGDTNQPQHF. CDR3 sequence (DNA): TGTGCCAGCAGCCAAGGGGACACCAATCAGCCCCAGCATTTT. The whole variable domain, filled in from reference TRBV3-1 and TRBJ1-5, reads DTAVSQTPKYLVTQMGNDKSIKCEQNLGHDTMYWYKQDSKKFLKIMFSYNNKELIINETVPNRFSPKSPDKAHLNLHINSLELGDSAVYFCASSQGDTNQPQHFGDGTRLSIL.

This clonotype was detected a few times. This chain joins TRBV20-1 and TRBJ1-6; possible D gene TRBD1, 5 bases. V lost 1 base and J 4 bases, leaving 8 bases between the germline ends. The CDR3 length is 14 residues. The V gene's germline CDR1 is DFQATT and CDR2 SNEGSKA (reference sequence). CDR3 DNA sequence: TGCAGTGCTAGAGTCGACAGTTATAATTCACCCCTCCACTTT. Protein product: CSARVDSYNSPLHF.

The chain is built from TRBV11-2 and TRBJ2-3, with D unclear. The V gene lost 0 bases and the J gene lost 0 bases, with 7 bases spanning the gap. The CDR3 is made up of 15 amino acids. Germline assignment: CDR1 SGHAT and CDR2 FQNNGV. The CDR3 region is CASSLDILSTDTQYF. The CDR3 DNA reads TGTGCCAGCAGCTTAGATATCCTGAGCACAGATACGCAGTATTTT.

This clonotype came up many times. The CDR3 here is CAWEPGQGSWNSPLHF. As DNA, the CDR3 is TGTGCCTGGGAACCGGGACAGGGTTCGTGGAATTCACCCCTCCACTTT. The V gene is TRBV30, the J gene TRBJ1-6; TRBD1 aligns across 9 bases. J gave up 7 bases and V 5 bases, and 12 bases lay outside the gene matches. Germline loops: CDR1 GTSNPN, CDR2 SVGIG (reference sequence). The CDR3 length is 16 residues.

The chain combines TRBV24-1 with TRBJ2-2; D gene unclear. V lost 3 bases and J lost 4, with 11 bases in between. Germline values: CDR1 KGHDR, CDR2 SFDVKD. The CDR3 is 15 residues long. CDR3 bases: TGTGCCACCAGTGATCTGGAAGGTCCCACCGGGGAGCTGTTTTTT. This translates into CATSDLEGPTGELFF.

This clonotype was seen a few times. V and J are TRBV11-3 and TRBJ2-3, with no clear D. With 8 bases removed from V and 4 bases from J, the gap between germline ends came to 13 bases. The CDR3 extends over 13 amino acids. The germline V gene encodes CDR1 SGHNT and CDR2 YENEEA. This CDR3 reads CASARESPDTQYF. For the CDR3, the DNA is TGTGCCAGCGCCCGTGAGTCCCCAGATACGCAGTATTTT.

The table lists this clonotype with a few counts. The chain has TRBV30 and TRBJ2-1, with 7 bases fitting TRBD1. The germline V gene has CDR1 GTSNPN and CDR2 SVGIG (reference sequence). J was trimmed by 10 bases and V by 4 bases; bases with no gene match: 4. There are 11 residues in the CDR3. CDR3: CAWMGQIEQFF. DNA for the CDR3: TGTGCCTGGATGGGACAGATCGAGCAGTTCTTC.

The chain carries TRBV12-3 or TRBV12-4 and TRBJ1-1; D ambiguous. The CDR3 is 13 residues long. Trimming took off 7 bases at V and 7 bases at J, with 16 bases between the two ends. CDR3 amino acids: CASNPGGMGEAFF. The CDR3 DNA is TGTGCCAGCAACCCGGGAGGGATGGGTGAAGCTTTCTTT.

The chain joins TRBV3-1 to TRBJ2-3; D unresolved. The germline V gene has CDR1 LGHDT and CDR2 YNNKEL (reference sequence). This CDR3 contains 10 residues. V lost 1 base and J 9 bases, leaving 2 bases between the germline ends. CDR3 in DNA: TGTGCCAGCAGCCAAGGCACGCAGTATTTT. Translation gives CASSQGTQYF.

The sample holds a few counts of this clonotype. The chain combines TRBV5-4 with TRBJ2-3, with unresolved D. V shed 4 bases and J shed 3 bases, with 15 bases lying between them. This CDR3 has 15 residues. CDR1 and CDR2 from the germline V gene are SGHNT and YYREEE (reference sequence). DNA for the CDR3: TGTGCCAGCAGCCCTGGGTCCACACGGACAGATACGCAGTATTTT. Protein sequence: CASSPGSTRTDTQYF.

On this clonotype itself: A junction end diverges from the germline sequence, so it may reflect a read error. V is TRBV12-3 or TRBV12-4 and J is TRBJ2-3, with TRBD2 matching 9 bases. The CDR3 has 13 amino acids. The CDR3 is CASSLAGMNTQYF. The CDR3 DNA is TGTGCCAGCAGTCTAGCGGGGATGAATACGCAGTATTTT.

The V and J genes are TRBV4-1 and TRBJ2-5; D may match TRBD1 or TRBD2 (5 bases each). V was clipped by 4 bases and J by 5 bases, with 11 bases between them. The CDR3 loop spans 13 amino acids. Germline lookup yields CDR1 MGHRA and CDR2 YSYEKL. CDR3 residues: CASSPGPRETQYF. DNA of the CDR3: TGCGCCAGCAGCCCGGGACCGCGGGAGACCCAGTACTTC.

This clonotype has more than one count but fewer than ten. The chain links TRBV20-1 to TRBJ2-1, with TRBD2 as a possible D gene (6 bases). The CDR3 covers 12 residues. Trimming shortened V by 3 bases and J by 3 bases, and 6 bases separated the two germline ends. Germline V gene data show CDR1 as DFQATT and CDR2 as SNEGSKA (reference sequence). The CDR3 reads CSARGGYNEQFF. CDR3 nucleotide sequence: TGCAGTGCTAGGGGAGGCTACAATGAGCAGTTCTTC.

This clonotype has at least ten counts. The chain employs TRBV3-1 and TRBJ1-1; possible D gene TRBD1, 5 bases. Trimming pared 3 bases from V and 9 bases from J, leaving 14 bases between. CDR1 is LGHDT and CDR2 is YNNKEL in the germline V gene (reference sequence). The CDR3 spans 13 residues. CDR3 nucleotides: TGTGCCAGCAGCCATCCTATCCAGGGAAAAGCTTTCTTT. Translated, it gives CASSHPIQGKAFF.

About this clonotype itself: A single base separates this from a much larger clone, so it may be a read error. The gene calls are TRBV11-2 and TRBJ2-6; D call uncertain. CDR1 and CDR2 (germline): SGHAT, FQNNGV. The V end lost 3 bases, the J end lost 2 bases, and 2 bases lay between the germline ends. The CDR3 is 13 residues long. CDR3 protein: CASSFTGANVLTF. The DNA for the CDR3 is TGTGCCAGCAGCTTCACTGGGGCCAACGTCCTGACTTTC.